The 20 T cell receptor beta chains presented below share a single source sample, sequenced in a study of shared clonotypes between healthy human individuals. The assay was immunoSEQ multiplex PCR, and TCRdb's table has in-frame clones only and misses some. The sample yields 450,000 or so clones, roughly 80% seen once. The sample comprised PBMCs. These receptors were taken from a woman between 40 and 55 years old in good health. Some clones in this sample may be carry-over from other donors' samples.

The chain recombines TRBV11-2 with TRBJ2-3; 9 bases are shared with TRBD2. This CDR3 contains 18 residues. The J segment lost 2 bases and the V segment lost 0 bases, leaving 9 bases of the junction unmatched. From germline, CDR1 is SGHAT and CDR2 FQNNGV. DNA of the CDR3: TGTGCCAGCAGCTTAGATCTCGCAGCGGGAGGACACACAGATACGCAGTATTTT. Protein sequence: CASSLDLAAGGHTDTQYF.

The rearrangement uses TRBV30 and TRBJ1-2; perhaps TRBD1 as D (5 bases). Trimming cost V 2 bases and J 8 bases, with 12 bases left between them. Germline V gene data show CDR1 as GTSNPN and CDR2 as SVGIG (reference sequence). CDR3 length: 12 amino acids. The CDR3 bases are TGTGCCTGGAGTTGGCAGGGCGAAGGCTACACCTTC. Protein: CAWSWQGEGYTF. Using reference TRBV30 and TRBJ1-2 for the parts outside the CDR3, the full variable domain is SQTIHQWPATLVQPVGSPLSLECTVEGTSNPNLYWYRQAAGRGLQLLFYSVGIGQISSEVPQNLSASRPQDRQFILSSKKLLLSDSGFYLCAWSWQGEGYTFGSGTRLTVV.

The chain carries TRBV18 and TRBJ2-2, with 11 bases that match TRBD1. After removal of 3 bases from V and 2 bases from J, the junction contained 2 bases not matched to a gene. In germline, CDR1 is KGHSH, CDR2 LQKENI. The CDR3 spans 16 residues. Here the CDR3 reads CASSPRTGGNTGELFF. Here the CDR3 DNA reads TGTGCCAGCTCACCTAGGACAGGGGGCAACACCGGGGAGCTGTTTTTT.

This clone was counted only a few times. One base separates it from a far larger clone, so it is likely a read error. It is unclear where the CDR3 begins or ends on the DNA, so no DNA is shown, and the CDR3 is as TCRdb lists it. V is TRBV30 and J is TRBJ1-2; the listed D gene, TRBD1, was not tested against the DNA. The CDR3 is made up of 14 amino acids, end residues included. Germline CDR1 reads GTSNPN; CDR2 reads SVGIG (reference sequence). This chain's CDR3 is CACRQGAPFYGCTF.

The CDR3 DNA is TGTGCCAGCAGTGGCGGTGAATTATTTCGCCTCGAATACGAGCAGTACTTC. Translating it yields CASSGGELFRLEYEQYF. J is TRBJ2-7 and V is TRBV6-1; D ambiguous. The germline V gene has CDR1 MNHNS and CDR2 SASEGT. Trimming took off 4 bases at V and 4 bases at J, with 23 bases between the two ends. CDR3 length: 17 amino acids.

The CDR3 bases are TGTGCCAGCAGCTTGGCCGGGGATAACTATGGCTACACCTTC. Protein: CASSLAGDNYGYTF. J is TRBJ1-2 and V is TRBV5-5, with D unresolved. The CDR3 runs to 14 residues. Trimming stripped 0 bases from V and 1 base from J, with 7 bases between. Germline values: CDR1 SGHKS, CDR2 YYEKEE (reference sequence).

The chain uses TRBV9 and TRBJ2-1; unclear D gene. V lost 0 bases to trimming and J lost 2 bases, with 6 bases between them. The CDR3 contains 14 residues. CDR1 and CDR2 (germline): SGDLS, YYNGEE. In nucleotides, the CDR3 is TGTGCCAGCAGCGTAGGGAGACCCTACAATGAGCAGTTCTTC. Translated, it gives CASSVGRPYNEQFF.

The chain recombines TRBV7-9 with TRBJ2-7, with D possibly called TRBD1 or TRBD2 (5 bases each). Germline loops: CDR1 SEHNR, CDR2 FQNEAQ (reference sequence). This CDR3 spans 17 amino acids. V lost 5 bases and J lost 3, with 23 bases in between. The CDR3 coding sequence is TGTGCCAGCAGCCGCCACGCGATACGAGCGGACAACTACGAGCAGTACTTC. Its translation is CASSRHAIRADNYEQYF.

The chain joins TRBV9 to TRBJ2-1; perhaps TRBD2 as D (6 bases). Trimming took 2 bases from V and 4 from J, leaving 13 bases between them. Germline loops: CDR1 SGDLS, CDR2 YYNGEE. The CDR3 spans 15 residues. CDR3 nucleotides: TGTGCCAGCAGCGTGTCGGGACTGGCTTACAATGAGCAGTTCTTC. This translates into CASSVSGLAYNEQFF.

The gene calls are TRBV7-2 and TRBJ1-1; D uncertain. CDR1 and CDR2 (germline): SGHTA, FQGNSA. This CDR3 has 13 residues. The V and J ends lost 1 base and 6 bases respectively, with 9 bases between them. CDR3 nucleotides: TGTGCCAGCAGCTTAGAAAGAGTTTCTGAAGCTTTCTTT. Translating gives CASSLERVSEAFF. The whole variable domain, filled in from reference TRBV7-2 and TRBJ1-1, reads GAGVSQSPSNKVTEKGKDVELRCDPISGHTALYWYRQSLGQGLEFLIYFQGNSAPDKSGLPSDRFSAERTGGSVSTLTIQRTQQEDSAVYLCASSLERVSEAFFGQGTRLTVV.

The V and J genes are TRBV4-1 and TRBJ2-5; D could derive from TRBD1 or TRBD2 (7 bases each). With 1 base removed from V and 4 bases from J, the gap between germline ends came to 16 bases. The CDR3 is made up of 16 amino acids. The germline V gene has CDR1 MGHRA and CDR2 YSYEKL. CDR3 sequence: CASSQAQTGRGETQYF. The CDR3 coding sequence is TGCGCCAGCAGCCAAGCCCAGACAGGGAGGGGAGAGACCCAGTACTTC.

The gene calls are TRBV19 and TRBJ2-4; D gene uncertain. The CDR3 loop spans 14 amino acids. Trimming shortened V by 5 bases and J by 0 bases, and 8 bases separated the two germline ends. Germline CDR1 is LNHDA and CDR2 is SQIVND (reference sequence). CDR3 in DNA: TGTGCCAGTAGTTCCCATTTAGCCAAAAACATTCAGTACTTC. Protein: CASSSHLAKNIQYF.

As regards this clone: This is likely an artifact of a read error, given a far larger clone one base away. The V gene is TRBV30, the J gene TRBJ1-1; D is uncertain. CDR1 and CDR2 (germline): GTSNPN, SVGIG (reference sequence). There are 14 residues in the CDR3. V shed 0 bases and J shed 2 bases, with 10 bases lying between them. CDR3 in amino acids: CAWSVGGINTEAFF. CDR3 sequence (DNA): TGTGCCTGGAGTGTGGGAGGGATAAACACTGAAGCTTTCTTT. Full variable domain (rest looked up from reference TRBV30 and TRBJ1-1): SQTIHQWPATLVQPVGSPLSLECTVEGTSNPNLYWYRQAAGRGLQLLFYSVGIGQISSEVPQNLSASRPQDRQFILSSKKLLLSDSGFYLCAWSVGGINTEAFFGQGTRLTVV.

This rearrangement joins TRBV28 to TRBJ2-7; 9 positions match TRBD1. Per the germline V gene, CDR1 is MDHEN and CDR2 is SYDVKM. The CDR3 spans 15 residues. V lost 4 bases to trimming and J lost 7 bases; unmatched junction nucleotides: 11. CDR3 DNA sequence: TGTGCCAGCAGTTCCTCCGGGACAGGGACCAAGGAGCAGTACTTC. Its translation is CASSSSGTGTKEQYF. The whole variable domain, remainder taken from reference TRBV28 and TRBJ2-7, is DVKVTQSSRYLVKRTGEKVFLECVQDMDHENMFWYRQDPGLGLRLIYFSYDVKMKEKGDIPEGYSVSREKKERFSLILESASTNQTSMYLCASSSSGTGTKEQYFGPGTRLTVT.

V and J are TRBV6-1 and TRBJ2-5; D not resolved. Per germline, CDR1 MNHNS and CDR2 SASEGT. The CDR3 length is 10 residues. V was clipped by 4 bases and J by 4 bases, with 1 base between them. In DNA, the CDR3 is TGTGCCAGCAGTGTAGAGACCCAGTACTTC. This codes for CASSVETQYF.

The CDR3 DNA follows: TGTGCCAGCAGCTTAGATCTGGGCAACTCCTACGAGCAGTACTTC. This gives the protein CASSLDLGNSYEQYF. The chain employs TRBV11-2 and TRBJ2-7; D is unclear. Trimming stripped 0 bases from V and 0 bases from J, with 9 bases between. CDR1 SGHAT and CDR2 FQNNGV come from the germline V gene. This CDR3 is 15 amino acids long. The full variable domain, rest sourced from reference TRBV11-2 and TRBJ2-7, is EAGVAQSPRYKIIEKRQSVAFWCNPISGHATLYWYQQILGQGPKLLIQFQNNGVVDDSQLPKDRFSAERLKGVDSTLKIQPAKLEDSAVYLCASSLDLGNSYEQYFGPGTRLTVT.

A note on this clone: A far larger clone is one nucleotide away, so this likely arose from a read error. The V and J genes are TRBV29-1 and TRBJ2-1; TRBD1 matches at 9 bases. CDR3 length: 14 residues. Germline V gene sequence: CDR1 SQVTM, CDR2 ANQGSEA. The DNA of the CDR3 is TGCAGCGTGGAAGGGCGACAGGGGGGCAATGAGGAGTTCTTC. It encodes CSVEGRQGGNEEFF.

The sample holds a few counts of this clone. The CDR3: CASSPGLPSYNEQFF. CDR3 DNA sequence: TGTGCCAGCAGCCCCGGACTACCATCCTACAATGAGCAGTTCTTC. The gene calls are TRBV5-8 and TRBJ2-1; D is perhaps TRBD2 (6 bases). This CDR3 contains 15 residues. The ends were cut back, 4 bases at V and 1 base at J, with 12 bases in the middle. Germline V lookup: CDR1 SGHTS, CDR2 YDEGEE. The full variable domain, completed using reference TRBV5-8 and TRBJ2-1, is EAGVTQSPTHLIKTRGQQATLRCSPISGHTSVYWYQQALGLGLQFLLWYDEGEERNRGNFPPRFSGRQFPNYSSELNVNALELEDSALYLCASSPGLPSYNEQFFGPGTRLTVL.

The gene calls are TRBV11-2 and TRBJ2-1; TRBD2 is a possible D gene (6 bases). V shed 2 bases and J shed 0 bases, with 8 bases lying between them. The CDR3 runs 15 residues. Germline CDR1 SGHAT, CDR2 FQNNGV. The CDR3 DNA is TGTGCCAGCAGCTTACTAGCGAGCTCCTACAATGAGCAGTTCTTC. Its protein product is CASSLLASSYNEQFF.

The CDR3 DNA reads TGTGCCAGCGGCCCTAGCGGAGGGTACACAGATACGCAGTATTTT. Protein product: CASGPSGGYTDTQYF. The chain has TRBV27 and TRBJ2-3, with 7 bases matching TRBD2. Trimming removed 8 bases from V and 2 bases from J; junction bases left unmatched: 10. The CDR3 runs to 15 residues. Per the germline V gene, CDR1 is MNHEY and CDR2 is SMNVEV (reference sequence).